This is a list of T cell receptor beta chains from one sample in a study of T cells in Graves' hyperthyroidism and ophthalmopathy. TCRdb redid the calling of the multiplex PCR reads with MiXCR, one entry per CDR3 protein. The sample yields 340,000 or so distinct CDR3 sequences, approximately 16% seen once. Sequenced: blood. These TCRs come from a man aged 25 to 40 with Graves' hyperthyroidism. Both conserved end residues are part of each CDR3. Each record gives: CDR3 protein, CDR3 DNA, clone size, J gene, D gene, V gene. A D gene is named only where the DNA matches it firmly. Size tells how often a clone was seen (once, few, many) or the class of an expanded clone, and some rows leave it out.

CASSQDWVGQGGGYTF | TGTGCCAGCAGCCAAGATTGGGTAGGGCAGGGTGGCGGCTACACCTTC | many | TRBJ1-2 | - | TRBV3-1
CASSPLGTYGYTF | TGTGCCAGCAGCCCCCTAGGCACCTATGGCTACACCTTC | many | TRBJ1-2 | - | TRBV7-9
CASSRDSEAFF | TGTGCCAGCTCCAGGGACAGTGAAGCTTTCTTT | many | TRBJ1-1 | TRBD1 | TRBV18
CASSQTGYEQYF | TGTGCCAGCAGTCAAACAGGGTACGAGCAGTACTTC | many | TRBJ2-7 | - | TRBV2
CASSPSSGRPDVRAFF | TGCGCCAGCAGCCCCTCAAGTGGGCGGCCCGACGTTCGGGCTTTCTTT | many | TRBJ1-1 | - | TRBV5-1
CASRPGRNNSPLHF | TGTGCCAGCAGACCCGGACGGAACAATTCACCCCTCCACTTT | - | TRBJ1-6 | - | TRBV27
CASSSMGHGYTF | TGTGCCAGCAGCTCAATGGGGCATGGCTACACCTTC | many | TRBJ1-2 | - | TRBV12-3/TRBV12-4
CASSFTPGDNEQFF | TGCGCCAGCAGCTTTACCCCGGGGGACAATGAGCAGTTCTTC | many | TRBJ2-1 | - | TRBV5-1
CASSWGGDSGNTIYF | TGTGCCAGCAGTTGGGGAGGGGACTCTGGAAACACCATATATTTT | many | TRBJ1-3 | - | TRBV28
CASSLDIGGLGANVLTF | TGTGCCAGCAGCTTAGATATTGGGGGTCTGGGGGCCAACGTCCTGACTTTC | - | TRBJ2-6 | - | TRBV7-3
CASSLGRIGGYNEQFF | TGTGCCAGCAGCTTAGGGAGGATAGGAGGGTACAATGAGCAGTTCTTC | - | TRBJ2-1 | - | TRBV7-9
CASSWGQGQTDTQYF | TGCGCCAGCAGCTGGGGCCAAGGGCAGACAGATACGCAGTATTTT | many | TRBJ2-3 | - | TRBV5-1
CSAAPAPGQGSDNQPQHF | TGCAGTGCAGCCCCCGCTCCGGGACAGGGGAGTGATAATCAGCCCCAGCATTTT | - | TRBJ1-5 | TRBD1 | TRBV20-1
CAIGKGGNQETQYF | TGTGCCATCGGCAAAGGAGGGAACCAAGAGACCCAGTACTTC | many | TRBJ2-5 | - | TRBV10-3
CASSFRQGAEYEQYF | TGTGCCAGCAGCTTTCGACAGGGTGCGGAATACGAGCAGTACTTC | - | TRBJ2-7 | TRBD1 | TRBV7-2
CASSFWGGGEKLFF | TGTGCCAGCAGTTTTTGGGGGGGGGGTGAAAAACTGTTTTTT | - | TRBJ1-4 | - | TRBV12-3/TRBV12-4
CASSSSGRAATGELFF | TGTGCCAGCAGCTCTAGCGGGAGGGCCGCCACCGGGGAGCTGTTTTTT | - | TRBJ2-2 | TRBD2 | TRBV7-9
CASSEVGGQYNSPLHF | TGTGCCAGCAGTGAAGTGGGAGGCCAGTATAATTCACCCCTCCACTTT | many | TRBJ1-6 | - | TRBV2
CASSRSGGNRDGYTF | TGTGCCAGCAGTAGATCAGGGGGCAACAGGGATGGCTACACCTTC | few | TRBJ1-2 | TRBD1 | TRBV27
CASRVTLDTGELFF | TGCGCCAGCAGGGTAACGCTGGACACCGGGGAGCTGTTTTTT | many | TRBJ2-2 | - | TRBV5-1
CASSGFRTGGIYEQYF | TGTGCCAGCAGCGGATTCAGGACAGGGGGTATCTACGAGCAGTACTTC | few | TRBJ2-7 | TRBD1 | TRBV5-5
CASSLGGTSGDTQYF | TGTGCCAGCAGCTTGGGGGGGACTAGCGGGGATACGCAGTATTTT | - | TRBJ2-3 | TRBD2 | TRBV5-6
CASMTGTSGYNEQFF | TGCGCCAGCATGACCGGGACTAGCGGCTACAATGAGCAGTTCTTC | few | TRBJ2-1 | TRBD2 | TRBV10-2
CASSPRDRGLSYEQYF | TGTGCCAGCAGTCCCCGTGACAGGGGGCTTTCCTACGAGCAGTACTTC | many | TRBJ2-7 | TRBD1 | TRBV28
CASSPPVGELFF | TGCGCCAGCAGTCCGCCGGTAGGGGAGCTGTTTTTT | - | TRBJ2-2 | - | TRBV10-2
CASSMSSSGNTIYF | TGTGCCAGCAGTATGTCCAGCTCTGGAAACACCATATATTTT | - | TRBJ1-3 | - | TRBV6-2/TRBV6-3
CAWSLSVNYGYTF | TGTGCCTGGAGTTTATCCGTTAACTATGGCTACACCTTC | many | TRBJ1-2 | - | TRBV30
CASSQGSHGVPGYTF | TGCGCCAGCAGCCAAGGGAGTCACGGGGTCCCTGGCTACACCTTC | few | TRBJ1-2 | - | TRBV4-1
CASSRQGNGYTF | TGTGCCAGCAGTCGACAGGGGAATGGCTACACCTTC | many | TRBJ1-2 | TRBD1 | TRBV28
CSARTSSGRYYNEQFF | TGCAGTGCTAGAACCTCTAGCGGGCGGTACTACAATGAGCAGTTCTTC | few | TRBJ2-1 | TRBD2 | TRBV20-1
CASSHRGTGSNEQFF | TGTGCCAGCAGCCACCGAGGGACAGGGAGCAATGAGCAGTTCTTC | few | TRBJ2-1 | TRBD1 | TRBV3-1
CASSIGLAGVLDQYF | TGCGCCAGCAGTATTGGACTAGCGGGAGTTCTGGATCAGTACTTC | many | TRBJ2-4 | TRBD2 | TRBV5-1
CASSRRDRVYEQYF | TGTGCCAGCTCACGACGGGACAGGGTCTACGAGCAGTACTTC | many | TRBJ2-7 | TRBD1 | TRBV18
CASSRTGERADTQYF | TGCGCCAGCAGCCGGACAGGGGAAAGGGCAGATACGCAGTATTTT | few | TRBJ2-3 | TRBD1 | TRBV4-1
CSAPTQGLRQETQYF | TGCAGTGCGCCAACGCAGGGGTTGAGGCAAGAGACCCAGTACTTC | many | TRBJ2-5 | - | TRBV20-1
CASSPGGRHNEQFF | TGTGCCAGCAGCCCCGGAGGGCGGCACAATGAGCAGTTCTTC | many | TRBJ2-1 | - | TRBV28
CASSTGTGKTEAFF | TGTGCCAGCAGTACCGGGACAGGGAAGACTGAAGCTTTCTTT | many | TRBJ1-1 | TRBD1 | TRBV6-1
CASSLWTGATEAFF | TGTGCCAGCAGTTTGTGGACAGGGGCCACTGAAGCTTTCTTT | - | TRBJ1-1 | TRBD1 | TRBV27
CASNGGGSVTGELFF | TGTGCCAGCAATGGCGGGGGGTCGGTCACCGGGGAGCTGTTTTTT | few | TRBJ2-2 | TRBD2 | TRBV9
CASSPGLQGGTGELFF | TGTGCCAGCAGTCCGGGATTACAGGGGGGTACCGGGGAGCTGTTTTTT | - | TRBJ2-2 | TRBD1 | TRBV25-1
CASSIDELGSYEQYF | TGTGCCAGTAGTATAGATGAATTGGGATCATACGAGCAGTACTTC | - | TRBJ2-7 | - | TRBV19
CASSLGGTSNTEAFF | TGTGCCAGCAGCTTAGGGGGGACCAGCAACACTGAAGCTTTCTTT | - | TRBJ1-1 | - | TRBV7-9
CSAKLTGDSGGYTF | TGCAGTGCGAAACTGACTGGGGACTCGGGAGGCTACACCTTC | many | TRBJ1-2 | - | TRBV20-1
CAWSEQGISGNTIYF | TGTGCCTGGAGTGAACAGGGTATCTCTGGAAACACCATATATTTT | many | TRBJ1-3 | - | TRBV30
CASSYSRKRQKIYTF | TGTGCCAGCAGTTACTCGAGGAAACGGCAAAAGATCTACACCTTC | - | TRBJ1-2 | - | TRBV6-2/TRBV6-3
CASSQAWTSHEQFF | TGTGCCAGCAGCCAAGCCTGGACTAGCCATGAGCAGTTCTTC | few | TRBJ2-1 | TRBD2 | TRBV4-2
CSATPASGTGELFF | TGCAGTGCTACTCCCGCTAGCGGGACCGGGGAGCTGTTTTTT | - | TRBJ2-2 | TRBD2 | TRBV20-1
CASGLGTVSEQYF | TGTGCTAGTGGTTTGGGGACAGTTAGCGAGCAGTACTTC | - | TRBJ2-7 | - | TRBV12-5
CASNELDLYNEQFF | TGCGCCAGCAATGAACTGGACCTATACAATGAGCAGTTCTTC | many | TRBJ2-1 | - | TRBV5-1
CAWTTNTGARGYTF | TGTGCCTGGACTACCAACACAGGGGCAAGAGGCTACACCTTC | - | TRBJ1-2 | TRBD1 | TRBV30
CASSFEGDTDTQYF | TGTGCCAGCAGCTTCGAGGGCGACACAGATACGCAGTATTTT | many | TRBJ2-3 | - | TRBV11-3
CASGPLQVYEQYF | TGTGCCAGCGGCCCTCTACAGGTCTACGAGCAGTACTTC | - | TRBJ2-7 | - | TRBV6-1
CASSHPGTPYEQYF | TGTGCCAGCAGCCATCCCGGGACACCTTACGAGCAGTACTTC | - | TRBJ2-7 | - | TRBV7-9
CAWRSGRGTYNEQFF | TGTGCCTGGAGAAGTGGGAGGGGTACTTACAATGAGCAGTTCTTC | many | TRBJ2-1 | TRBD2 | TRBV30
CASSGKGLRQFF | TGTGCCAGCAGTGGAAAGGGACTCCGGCAGTTCTTC | - | TRBJ2-1 | - | TRBV25-1